The next 22 T cell receptor beta chains were all read from a single sample in a study of T cells in Graves' hyperthyroidism and ophthalmopathy. From RNA transcripts, TCR beta CDR3 regions were amplified. During a first-round RT-PCR of the TCR CDR3, the HTBI primer set was used. Each CDR3 protein is one row after TCRdb ran MiXCR on the multiplex PCR reads. The table includes 45,000 to 60,000 distinct CDR3 sequences, 49% detected once. Input material: blood. These receptors were obtained from a woman younger than 45 with Graves' ophthalmopathy.

This clonotype occurred many times. The CDR3 bases are TGTGCCAGCAGCCCTCAAGTGGGGGAAACAGGTTACAATGAGCAGTTCTTC. It encodes CASSPQVGETGYNEQFF. The chain links TRBV7-9 to TRBJ2-1; the D gene could be TRBD1 or TRBD2 (5 bases each). The CDR3 extends over 17 amino acids. Looked up from germline, CDR1 is SEHNR and CDR2 is FQNEAQ (reference sequence). V gave up 5 bases and J gave up 4 bases, with 21 bases separating them. The full variable domain, rest sourced from reference TRBV7-9 and TRBJ2-1, is DTGVSQNPRHKITKRGQNVTFRCDPISEHNRLYWYRQTLGQGPEFLTYFQNEAQLEKSRLLSDRFSAERPKGSFSTLEIQRTEQGDSAMYLCASSPQVGETGYNEQFFGPGTRLTVL.

The chain combines TRBV20-1 with TRBJ2-1; 9 bases map to TRBD1. V lost 5 bases and J lost 7; bases outside the gene matches: 6. CDR3 size: 13 residues. In germline, CDR1 is DFQATT, CDR2 SNEGSKA (reference sequence). CDR3 DNA: TGCAGTGCTCCCCGGGACAGGGAGAATGAGCAGTTCTTC. Its protein is CSAPRDRENEQFF.

The chain combines TRBV19 with TRBJ2-1, with TRBD2 matching over 11 bases. Per germline, CDR1 LNHDA and CDR2 SQIVND (reference sequence). V was pared by 3 bases and J by 4 bases, with 5 bases of the junction left unmatched. CDR3 length: 16 residues. CDR3 protein: CASSIVGTSGYNEQFF. The DNA for the CDR3 is TGTGCCAGTAGTATCGTTGGGACTAGCGGTTACAATGAGCAGTTCTTC. Combining the CDR3 with reference TRBV19 and TRBJ2-1 gives the whole variable domain DGGITQSPKYLFRKEGQNVTLSCEQNLNHDAMYWYRQDPGQGLRLIYYSQIVNDFQKGDIAEGYSVSREKKESFPLTVTSAQKNPTAFYLCASSIVGTSGYNEQFFGPGTRLTVL.

This clonotype has a count of ten or more. Given the absence of the conserved phenylalanine or tryptophan at the CDR3 end, a read error is likely. J is TRBJ2-7 and V is TRBV5-6; possibly TRBD2 for D (5 bases). Germline values: CDR1 SGHDT, CDR2 YYEEEE. Between the trimmed V and J ends, which lost 1 base and 6 bases, there was a span of 14 bases. This CDR3 contains 14 residues. This CDR3 is CASSLRESRSEQYL. CDR3 sequence (DNA): TGTGCCAGCAGCTTGAGGGAGAGTAGAAGCGAGCAGTACCTC.

This clonotype was seen repeatedly, ten times or more. The rearrangement links TRBV6-5 to TRBJ1-2, with D tentatively TRBD1 (6 bases). Germline assignment: CDR1 MNHEY and CDR2 SVGAGI. Trimming shortened V by 6 bases and J by 2 bases, and 16 bases separated the two germline ends. This CDR3 contains 15 residues. The CDR3: CASSPMGAINYGYTF. The CDR3 DNA sequence: TGTGCCAGCAGCCCAATGGGGGCGATAAACTATGGCTACACCTTC.

Many counts were recorded for this clonotype. A junction end diverges from the germline sequence, so it may reflect a read error. This sequence joins TRBV20-1 and TRBJ2-3; D is perhaps TRBD2 (6 bases). The germline V gene has CDR1 DFQATT and CDR2 SNEGSKA (reference sequence). This CDR3 is built from 15 residues. The chain's CDR3 is CGASKAGQSTDTQYF. Here the CDR3 DNA reads TGCGGTGCTAGTAAGGCGGGGCAAAGCACAGATACGCAGTATTTT.

This chain joins TRBV29-1 and TRBJ2-2; D tentatively fits TRBD1 or TRBD2 (6 bases each). Germline CDR1 reads SQVTM; CDR2 reads ANQGSEA. V dropped 6 bases and J dropped 5 bases, with 13 bases sitting between them. There are 13 residues in the CDR3. In DNA, the CDR3 is TGCAGCGTCCCCGGAGGGGGAACCGGGGAGCTGTTTTTT. Translated, it gives CSVPGGGTGELFF.

In its sample, this clonotype was seen many times. J is TRBJ1-2 and V is TRBV28; no clear D. CDR1 and CDR2 from the germline V gene are MDHEN and SYDVKM. The CDR3 loop spans 13 amino acids. The germline V and J ends were trimmed by 5 bases and 4 bases, with 11 bases remaining between them. In DNA form, the CDR3 reads TGTGCCAGCAGTCTACAGCCTATCTATGGCTACACCTTC. Its protein is CASSLQPIYGYTF.

This clonotype was seen repeatedly, ten times or more. A much more abundant neighbour one base away suggests this may be a read error. The rearrangement uses TRBV7-9 and TRBJ2-7; tentative D call: TRBD1 (5 bases). The CDR3 length is 13 residues. Germline loops: CDR1 SEHNR, CDR2 FQNEAQ (reference sequence). V was pared by 3 bases and J by 2 bases, with 8 bases between. The CDR3 DNA is TGTGCCAGCAGCTTCCAGGGTGCCTACGAGCAGTACTTC. Encoded protein: CASSFQGAYEQYF.

This clonotype was counted at least ten times. V is TRBV11-2 and J is TRBJ1-1; weak D call: TRBD1 (6 bases). Trimming shortened V by 5 bases and J by 0 bases, and 13 bases separated the two germline ends. Germline CDR1 and CDR2: SGHAT and FQNNGV. The CDR3 extends over 15 amino acids. CDR3 region: CASSSLRGMNTEAFF. The CDR3 DNA is TGTGCCAGCAGCAGCCTCAGGGGCATGAACACTGAAGCTTTCTTT.

The sample holds many counts of this clonotype. V is TRBV5-6 and J is TRBJ2-3, with TRBD1 matching 8 bases. The CDR3 has 14 amino acids. Germline V lookup: CDR1 SGHDT, CDR2 YYEEEE. V dropped 4 bases and J dropped 1; count of bases not matched to a gene: 2. The CDR3 DNA follows: TGTGCCAGCAGCCGGGGACAGGGCACAGATACGCAGTATTTT. Protein sequence: CASSRGQGTDTQYF.

At least ten counts were recorded for this clonotype. The chain joins TRBV19 to TRBJ2-7; 8 bases are shared with TRBD2. V was clipped by 5 bases and J by 2 bases; unmatched bases: 14. CDR3 length: 17 amino acids. CDR1 LNHDA and CDR2 SQIVND come from the germline V gene (reference sequence). In DNA, the CDR3 is TGTGCCAGTAGTCCCGGAATTAGACGGGAGGGTACCTACGAGCAGTACTTC. Residues: CASSPGIRREGTYEQYF.

Ten or more counts support this clonotype. The chain combines TRBV20-1 with TRBJ1-4, with D possibly TRBD1 on 5 matching bases. The V end was cut by 1 base, the J end by 4 bases, with 13 bases between. This CDR3 is built from 15 residues. Germline assignment: CDR1 DFQATT and CDR2 SNEGSKA (reference sequence). In nucleotides, the CDR3 is TGCAGTGCTAGAGGCCATTTACAGGATAATGAAAAACTGTTTTTT. Translating gives CSARGHLQDNEKLFF.

CDR3 bases: TGCAGTGCTAGAGAACCAAGAGGGCCCCACGAGCAGTACTTC. Protein: CSAREPRGPHEQYF. The V and J genes are TRBV20-1 and TRBJ2-7; tentatively, D is TRBD2 (5 bases). Per germline, CDR1 DFQATT and CDR2 SNEGSKA (reference sequence). V shed 0 bases and J shed 5 bases, with 14 bases lying between them. The CDR3 contains 14 residues.

This rearrangement joins TRBV20-1 to TRBJ1-5; D not resolved. Germline V gene lookup returns CDR1 DFQATT and CDR2 SNEGSKA (reference sequence). V dropped 0 bases and J dropped 1 base, with 7 bases sitting between them. The CDR3 is 14 amino acids. The CDR3 bases are TGCAGTGCTAGAGATAGCGGGAGCAATCAGCCCCAGCATTTT. Its translation is CSARDSGSNQPQHF.

The CDR3 loop reads CSAEYSNQPQHF. DNA of the CDR3: TGCAGTGCTGAATATAGCAATCAGCCCCAGCATTTT. This chain connects TRBV20-1 to TRBJ1-5; D is unclear. Germline loops: CDR1 DFQATT, CDR2 SNEGSKA (reference sequence). The CDR3 has 12 amino acids. Trimming removed 5 bases at V and 0 bases at J, with 5 bases between.

This clonotype was seen many times. This chain joins TRBV6-5 and TRBJ1-2; 7 bases fit TRBD1. Trimming took 5 bases from V and 8 from J; bases not matched to a gene: 8. The CDR3 loop spans 13 amino acids. CDR1 is MNHEY and CDR2 is SVGAGI in the germline V gene. The CDR3 here is CASSRQGWEGYTF. The CDR3 DNA follows: TGTGCCAGCAGTCGACAGGGTTGGGAGGGCTACACCTTC.

This clonotype was detected many times. J is TRBJ1-6 and V is TRBV5-6, with D perhaps TRBD1 (5 bases). This CDR3 spans 16 amino acids. Trimming took 2 bases from V and 0 from J, leaving 9 bases between them. Per germline, CDR1 SGHDT and CDR2 YYEEEE. CDR3 sequence (DNA): TGTGCCAGCAGCTTCGGGGCGAGCTCCTATAATTCACCCCTCCACTTT. Protein product: CASSFGASSYNSPLHF.

This clonotype was seen many times. The chain carries TRBV9 and TRBJ1-5, with 9 nucleotides matching TRBD1. Losses at the gene ends were 0 bases for V and 4 bases for J; bases not matched to a gene: 2. CDR3 size: 15 residues. Per the germline V gene, CDR1 is SGDLS and CDR2 is YYNGEE. The CDR3 sequence: CASSVDGTGNQPQHF. The CDR3 DNA follows: TGTGCCAGCAGCGTAGATGGGACAGGGAATCAGCCCCAGCATTTT.

J is TRBJ2-2 and V is TRBV24-1; no clear D gene. Trimming took 5 bases from V and 2 from J, leaving 8 bases between them. CDR1 and CDR2 from the germline V gene are KGHDR and SFDVKD. CDR3 length: 14 residues. The CDR3 sequence: CATSVGRNTGELFF. The CDR3, as DNA: TGTGCCACCAGTGTAGGCCGAAACACCGGGGAGCTGTTTTTT.

The chain couples TRBV19 to TRBJ1-1, with D unclear. This CDR3 spans 14 amino acids. The germline CDR1 and CDR2 sequences are LNHDA and SQIVND (reference sequence). V shed 6 bases and J shed 2 bases, with 13 bases lying between them. The DNA of the CDR3 is TGTGCCAGTAGCGAGTCTCGGGGAAACACTGAAGCTTTCTTT. Translation: CASSESRGNTEAFF.

This clonotype occurred many times. This sequence joins TRBV7-2 and TRBJ1-2, with D hard to call. Per the germline V gene, CDR1 is SGHTA and CDR2 is FQGNSA. There are 13 residues in the CDR3. Between the trimmed V and J ends, which lost 1 base and 5 bases, there was a span of 8 bases. CDR3 loop: CASSLDSGYGYTF. The CDR3 region has the DNA TGTGCCAGCAGCTTAGACTCGGGATATGGCTACACCTTC. Drawing the rest from reference TRBV7-2 and TRBJ1-2, the complete variable domain is GAGVSQSPSNKVTEKGKDVELRCDPISGHTALYWYRQSLGQGLEFLIYFQGNSAPDKSGLPSDRFSAERTGGSVSTLTIQRTQQEDSAVYLCASSLDSGYGYTFGSGTRLTVV.